The 24 T cell receptor beta chains presented below share a single source sample, sequenced in a study of blood T cell repertoires in COVID-19. Measured with immunoSEQ multiplex PCR; TCRdb has only the in-frame clones, and not every one. The sample includes around 250,000 clones, under 90% of them seen just once. Sample: peripheral blood. The receptors stem from a human donor in a cohort sampled during active COVID-19.

The gene calls are TRBV3-1 (or the pseudogene TRBV3-2) and TRBJ1-2; 7 bases agree with TRBD1. Germline CDR1 is LGHDT and CDR2 is YNNKEL (reference sequence). The CDR3 totals 14 residues. V was clipped by 4 bases and J by 7 bases; unmatched bases: 9. The CDR3 DNA is TGTGCCAGCAGCCCAGGGGGATGGGGGGCTGGCTACACCTTC. It codes for CASSPGGWGAGYTF.

The V call is TRBV6-6, the J call TRBJ1-6, with D uncertain. Germline V lookup: CDR1 MNHNY, CDR2 SVGAGI (reference sequence). Trimming removed 7 bases at V and 12 bases at J, with 19 bases between. The CDR3 spans 14 residues. The CDR3 spells CASTLAGLDVPLHF. The CDR3 nucleotides read TGTGCCAGCACCCTAGCGGGGTTGGATGTACCCCTCCACTTT.

The V call is TRBV7-2, the J call TRBJ2-2, with a weak D call TRBD1 (6 bases). The CDR3 consists of 15 residues. V lost 5 bases and J 4 bases, leaving 14 bases between the germline ends. From germline, CDR1 is SGHTA and CDR2 FQGNSA. The CDR3 is CASSPRQVGTGELFF. The CDR3 DNA follows: TGTGCCAGCAGCCCCAGACAGGTGGGCACCGGGGAGCTGTTTTTT.

The chain couples TRBV19 to TRBJ2-3, with D possibly matching TRBD2 (7 bases). This CDR3 region has 17 residues. Trimming took off 6 bases at V and 0 bases at J, with 19 bases between the two ends. Germline CDR1 and CDR2: LNHDA and SQIVND (reference sequence). The CDR3 region is CASRLGGPGGSTDTQYF. DNA for the CDR3: TGTGCCAGTAGGTTGGGGGGGCCCGGAGGGAGCACAGATACGCAGTATTTT.

This clone was found once. The genes are TRBV7-8 and TRBJ1-2, with 11 nucleotides matching TRBD1. J gave up 4 bases and V 5 bases, and 6 bases lay outside the gene matches. The CDR3 sequence is 15 residues long. Germline assignment: CDR1 SGHVS and CDR2 FQNEAQ. The CDR3: CASSPGTGGAYGYTF. CDR3 nucleotide sequence: TGTGCCAGCAGCCCAGGGACAGGGGGAGCCTATGGCTACACCTTC.

The V and J genes are TRBV7-2 and TRBJ2-1; weak D call: TRBD2 (6 bases). Germline CDR1 SGHTA, CDR2 FQGNSA. Trimming cost V 5 bases and J 4 bases, with 18 bases left between them. The CDR3 is 16 amino acids. The CDR3 bases are TGTGCCAGCAGCCCCACTTCGTCGGGGGTATACAATGAGCAGTTCTTC. Translating gives CASSPTSSGVYNEQFF.

The genes are TRBV2 and TRBJ2-3, with D possibly being TRBD1 (6 bases). Trimming removed 7 bases from V and 4 bases from J, with 18 bases in between. This CDR3 is built from 15 residues. CDR1 and CDR2 from the germline V gene are SNHLY and FYNNEI. The CDR3, as DNA: TGTGCCAGCACACCCTCGGGACATCAAGCAGATACGCAGTATTTT. Translation: CASTPSGHQADTQYF.

Turning to this clone: At one of its ends the junction is not consistent with the germline gene, which may arise from a read error. V is TRBV5-1 and J is TRBJ1-4; 9 nucleotides align to TRBD1. CDR3 length equals 16 residues. Germline V gives CDR1 SGHRS, CDR2 YFSETQ. The CDR3 nucleotides are TGCGCCAGCAGCTTGGGATTACAGGGGGCTAACGAAAAACTGTTTTTT. Encoded protein: CASSLGLQGANEKLFF.

The J gene is TRBJ1-1, the V gene TRBV12-5; TRBD1 aligns across 9 bases. After removal of 0 bases from V and 4 bases from J, the junction contained 12 bases not matched to a gene. Germline CDR1 and CDR2: LGHNT and FRNRAP. The CDR3 extends over 18 amino acids. CDR3 sequence (DNA): TGTGCTAGTGGTTTGGTCATTTGGACAGGGGTAAGGAGCACTGAAGCTTTCTTT. It encodes CASGLVIWTGVRSTEAFF.

The chain uses TRBV15 and TRBJ2-2, with TRBD2 matching over 9 bases. The CDR3 is made up of 18 amino acids. Germline loops: CDR1 LNHNV, CDR2 YYDKDF (reference sequence). J was trimmed by 5 bases and V by 0 bases; bases with no gene match: 10. The CDR3 DNA is TGTGCCACCAGCAGAGACTGGCGCGGGGGGGCCGGAACCGGGGAGCTGTTTTTT. Protein product: CATSRDWRGGAGTGELFF. Full variable domain (remainder filled in from reference TRBV15 and TRBJ2-2): DAMVIQNPRYQVTQFGKPVTLSCSQTLNHNVMYWYQQKSSQAPKLLFHYYDKDFNNEADTPDNFQSRRPNTSFCFLDIRSPGLGDTAMYLCATSRDWRGGAGTGELFFGEGSRLTVL.

This chain joins TRBV15 and TRBJ1-6, with 8 bases fitting TRBD1. The CDR3 loop spans 17 amino acids. V trimming: 3 bases; J trimming: 8 bases; junction bases outside the gene matches: 12. CDR1 and CDR2 from the germline V gene are LNHNV and YYDKDF (reference sequence). The DNA of the CDR3 is TGTGCCACCAGCAGGGGAGCCGACAGGGGACGGTATTCACCCCTCCACTTT. It codes for CATSRGADRGRYSPLHF.

Only a few counts were recorded for this clone. This chain links TRBV19 with TRBJ2-1; D uncertain. Germline values: CDR1 LNHDA, CDR2 SQIVND (reference sequence). CDR3 length: 14 amino acids. The V and J ends lost 9 bases and 0 bases respectively, with 12 bases between them. For the CDR3, the DNA is TGTGCCAGCTTGGGCCGTGGCTCCTACAATGAGCAGTTCTTC. Translated: CASLGRGSYNEQFF.

This sequence joins TRBV5-8 and TRBJ2-7; D is ambiguous. V was clipped by 0 bases and J by 3 bases, with 7 bases between them. This CDR3 is 13 amino acids long. Looked up from germline, CDR1 is SGHTS and CDR2 is YDEGEE. CDR3 DNA: TGTGCCAGCAGCTTGGATCCCAACTACGAGCAGTACTTC. Protein: CASSLDPNYEQYF.

This clone occurred a few times. The chain joins TRBV11-2 to TRBJ1-6; D gene unclear. CDR3 length: 15 residues. Trimming left V 1 base short and J 5 bases short, with 9 bases between. In germline, CDR1 is SGHAT, CDR2 FQNNGV. CDR3 protein: CASSLGQVNNSPLHF. CDR3 coding DNA: TGTGCCAGCAGCTTAGGCCAGGTCAATAATTCACCCCTCCACTTT.

The CDR3 loop reads CASSRGPGRTIDTQYF. CDR3 nucleotides: TGTGCCAGTAGTAGGGGTCCGGGGAGGACGATAGATACGCAGTATTTT. V is TRBV19 and J is TRBJ2-3, with D perhaps TRBD2 (6 bases). This CDR3 has 16 amino acids. V gave up 4 bases and J gave up 5 bases, with 19 bases separating them. In germline, CDR1 is LNHDA, CDR2 SQIVND (reference sequence).

The chain recombines TRBV6-1 with TRBJ2-5; TRBD2 agrees at 9 bases. This CDR3 is built from 19 residues. V shed 2 bases, J shed 2 bases, and the junction held 15 bases outside the gene matches. Per germline, CDR1 MNHNS and CDR2 SASEGT. The CDR3 DNA reads as TGTGCCAGCAGTGAACTCCCCCGACTAGCGGAGAGATTACAAGAGACCCAGTACTTC. Translating it yields CASSELPRLAERLQETQYF.

The chain carries TRBV5-4 and TRBJ2-3, with 9 positions matching TRBD2. Losses at the gene ends were 4 bases for V and 6 bases for J; bases not matched to a gene: 12. Germline CDR1 reads SGHNT; CDR2 reads YYREEE (reference sequence). The CDR3 runs 16 residues. The chain's CDR3 is CASSRGGGGLLDTQYF. The CDR3 DNA reads as TGTGCCAGCAGCCGGGGCGGGGGGGGCCTTCTGGATACGCAGTATTTT.

The chain couples TRBV3-1 (or the pseudogene TRBV3-2) to TRBJ2-1, with D tentatively TRBD2 (7 bases). CDR3 size: 14 residues. The germline CDR1 and CDR2 sequences are LGHDT and YNNKEL (reference sequence). V lost 4 bases to trimming and J lost 10 bases, with 17 bases between them. In nucleotides, the CDR3 is TGTGCCAGCAGCCCACCGGGGGGCGGGAGAGAGCAGTTCTTC. Translation gives CASSPPGGGREQFF.

The chain carries TRBV27 and TRBJ2-5; TRBD2 agrees at 10 bases. CDR1 MNHEY and CDR2 SMNVEV come from the germline V gene (reference sequence). The ends lost 0 bases at V and 5 bases at J; junction bases unmatched: 0. The CDR3 covers 14 residues. CDR3 protein: CASSLSGLAETQYF. CDR3 nucleotide sequence: TGTGCCAGCAGTTTATCGGGACTAGCGGAGACCCAGTACTTC.

The chain employs TRBV7-2 and TRBJ1-1; D remains unclear. Trimming took 4 bases from V and 12 from J, leaving 15 bases between them. CDR3 length: 12 amino acids. Per germline, CDR1 SGHTA and CDR2 FQGNSA. The CDR3, as DNA: TGTGCCAGCAGCTCCCGGTTGGGGAGGACTTTCTTT. Its translation is CASSSRLGRTFF.

As concerns this clone: A junction end diverges from the germline sequence, so it may reflect a read error. The V gene is TRBV7-7, the J gene TRBJ2-1; no clear D gene. Looked up from germline, CDR1 is SSHAT and CDR2 is FNYEAQ (reference sequence). CDR3 length equals 13 residues. Here the CDR3 DNA reads TGTGCTAGCAGCCAGGTCCCCGCAGCTGAGCAGTTCTTC. This sequence encodes CASSQVPAAEQFF.

The chain is built from TRBV5-1 and TRBJ2-7; TRBD2 matches at 10 bases. V was clipped by 0 bases and J by 7 bases; unmatched bases: 13. The CDR3 extends over 17 amino acids. Germline V gene data show CDR1 as SGHRS and CDR2 as YFSETQ. The CDR3 loop is CASSLGTGLASPKEQYF. For the CDR3, the DNA is TGCGCCAGCAGCTTGGGAACGGGACTAGCGTCTCCTAAGGAGCAGTACTTC. Full variable domain (outside the CDR3, taken from reference TRBV5-1 and TRBJ2-7): KAGVTQTPRYLIKTRGQQVTLSCSPISGHRSVSWYQQTPGQGLQFLFEYFSETQRNKGNFPGRFSGRQFSNSRSEMNVSTLELGDSALYLCASSLGTGLASPKEQYFGPGTRLTVT.

The chain recombines TRBV6-2 or TRBV6-3 with TRBJ2-1; possible D gene TRBD2, 5 bases. Trimming took 6 bases from V and 7 from J, leaving 16 bases between them. The CDR3 spans 14 residues. Germline V gene sequence: CDR1 MNHEY, CDR2 SVGEGT. The CDR3 is CASSLGLASNEQFF. The CDR3 DNA is TGTGCCAGCAGCCTAGGGCTAGCATCAAATGAGCAGTTCTTC.

The rearrangement links TRBV19 to TRBJ2-1, with TRBD2 matching over 10 bases. The V gene end was trimmed by 3 bases and the J gene end by 9 bases; junction bases not matched to a gene: 8. The CDR3 is 15 residues long. In germline, CDR1 is LNHDA, CDR2 SQIVND (reference sequence). CDR3 amino acids: CASSMPSGSGSEQFF. DNA of the CDR3: TGTGCCAGTAGTATGCCTAGCGGGAGCGGAAGTGAGCAGTTCTTC.